A single sample gave rise to the 27 T cell receptor beta chains below, sequenced in a study of T cell clonotyping in hematopoietic cell transplantation. Profiled with immunoSEQ multiplex PCR; TCRdb holds only in-frame clones, not every one. The sample contains approximately 20,000 clones, 70% to 85% of which appear only once. Sample: peripheral blood mononuclear cells. The receptor set was obtained from a man aged 60-69 years in good health. Some clones in this sample may be carry-over from other donors' samples.

This chain links TRBV9 with TRBJ1-1, with D possibly matching TRBD1 (6 bases). Germline CDR1 and CDR2: SGDLS and YYNGEE. The V gene lost 4 bases and the J gene lost 0 bases, with 13 bases spanning the gap. The CDR3 totals 15 residues. CDR3 loop: CASSSGTPMNTEAFF. CDR3 DNA sequence: TGTGCCAGCAGCTCGGGGACACCTATGAACACTGAAGCTTTCTTT.

The gene calls are TRBV7-9 and TRBJ2-5; 8 nucleotides line up with TRBD2. The CDR3 sequence is 16 residues long. Germline V gives CDR1 SEHNR, CDR2 FQNEAQ (reference sequence). The V gene end was trimmed by 3 bases and the J gene end by 2 bases; junction bases not matched to a gene: 8. CDR3 coding DNA: TGTGCCAGCAGCTTCGTACTAGCGGTCTATCAAGAGACCCAGTACTTC. Protein sequence: CASSFVLAVYQETQYF.

V and J are TRBV5-1 and TRBJ1-2; 7 bases fit TRBD1. Germline lookup yields CDR1 SGHRS and CDR2 YFSETQ. The V segment lost 4 bases and the J segment 2 bases; nucleotides outside the gene matches: 11. The CDR3 extends over 16 amino acids. The CDR3 here is CASSDLRTGRNYGYTF. Written as DNA, the CDR3 is TGCGCCAGCAGCGACCTTAGGACAGGACGGAACTATGGCTACACCTTC.

The chain joins TRBV11-2 to TRBJ2-2; D gene unclear. The CDR3 has 14 amino acids. V lost 1 base and J lost 1, with 4 bases in between. Germline V CDR1 and CDR2: SGHAT, FQNNGV. The DNA of the CDR3 is TGTGCCAGCAGCTTAGGAAGGAACACCGGGGAGCTGTTTTTT. The encoded protein is CASSLGRNTGELFF.

The J gene is TRBJ1-4, the V gene TRBV5-1, with 9 bases matching TRBD1. V dropped 0 bases and J dropped 5; count of bases not matched to a gene: 2. The germline CDR1 and CDR2 sequences are SGHRS and YFSETQ. CDR3 length: 15 residues. CDR3 region: CASSLAGTGNEKLFF. The CDR3 DNA is TGCGCCAGCAGCTTGGCCGGGACAGGGAATGAAAAACTGTTTTTT.

For this clone: The junction departs from the called germline gene at one end, perhaps through a read error. J is TRBJ2-7 and V is TRBV7-8; no reliable D call. This CDR3 contains 14 residues. Germline CDR1 SGHVS, CDR2 FQNEAQ. In DNA form, the CDR3 reads TGTGCCAGCAGCCCCCTGAAAACTGCCTATGAGCAGTACTTC. This encodes CASSPLKTAYEQYF.

A single count supports this clone. In DNA form, the CDR3 reads TGCAGCGTTGAAGACCCCCCTGGGGCCAACGTCCTGACTTTC. Translation gives CSVEDPPGANVLTF. The chain employs TRBV29-1 and TRBJ2-6, with D uncertain. Germline V CDR1 and CDR2: SQVTM, ANQGSEA. The ends were cut back, 0 bases at V and 2 bases at J, with 5 bases in the middle. This CDR3 spans 14 amino acids.

This CDR3 reads CASSQNAQVGYEQYF. The CDR3 DNA follows: TGCGCCAGCAGCCAAAACGCTCAGGTGGGCTACGAGCAGTACTTC. V gene TRBV4-1 combines with J gene TRBJ2-7; D remains unclear. CDR3 length equals 15 residues. The ends were cut back, 2 bases at V and 3 bases at J, with 14 bases in the middle. Germline values: CDR1 MGHRA, CDR2 YSYEKL.

The chain has TRBV6-5 and TRBJ1-1; 10 bases match TRBD1. V lost 7 bases and J lost 12; bases outside the gene matches: 11. The CDR3 sequence is 13 residues long. Germline assignment: CDR1 MNHEY and CDR2 SVGAGI. CDR3 sequence: CASTPGTGVQTFF. CDR3 bases: TGTGCCAGCACCCCCGGGACAGGGGTTCAAACTTTCTTT.

CDR3 DNA sequence: TGTGCCAGCACCCTACAGGTGAACACCGGGGAGCTGTTTTTT. Encoded protein: CASTLQVNTGELFF. This chain uses TRBV6-6 with TRBJ2-2; a possible D gene is TRBD1 (5 bases). V lost 7 bases and J 1 base, leaving 10 bases between the germline ends. The CDR3 is made up of 14 amino acids. Germline assignment: CDR1 MNHNY and CDR2 SVGAGI (reference sequence).

By sample share, this clone is medium-sized (0.01 to 0.1%). The J gene is TRBJ1-2, the V gene TRBV6-5, with TRBD1 matching over 9 bases. V was pared by 2 bases and J by 7 bases, with 8 bases of the junction left unmatched. Germline V CDR1 and CDR2: MNHEY, SVGAGI. There are 15 residues in the CDR3. CDR3 loop: CASSYPTQGASGYTF. CDR3 coding DNA: TGTGCCAGCAGTTACCCGACACAGGGGGCGTCTGGCTACACCTTC.

This clone was seen more than once but under ten times. V gene TRBV4-1 combines with J gene TRBJ2-1; 11 bases are shared with TRBD1. The CDR3 is 16 amino acids. With 0 bases clipped from V and 6 bases from J, the junction kept 4 bases outside the gene matches. Germline assignment: CDR1 MGHRA and CDR2 YSYEKL. The CDR3 here is CASSQDPGTGGNEQFF. In nucleotides, the CDR3 is TGCGCCAGCAGCCAAGATCCTGGGACAGGGGGCAATGAGCAGTTCTTC.

V usage is TRBV25-1 and J usage is TRBJ2-3, with 7 nucleotides matching TRBD2. The CDR3 length is 15 residues. Per germline, CDR1 MGHDK and CDR2 SYGVNS. Trimming took 2 bases from V and 1 from J; bases not matched to a gene: 3. Here the CDR3 reads CASSERGRGTDTQYF. As DNA, the CDR3 is TGTGCCAGCAGTGAAAGAGGGAGGGGCACAGATACGCAGTATTTT.

V is TRBV7-8 and J is TRBJ2-3; 8 positions match TRBD1. V lost 8 bases to trimming and J lost 4 bases; unmatched junction nucleotides: 5. Germline CDR1 is SGHVS and CDR2 is FQNEAQ. The CDR3 runs 13 residues. The CDR3 DNA reads as TGTGCCAGCTCTCAGGGGGCGGCAGATACGCAGTATTTT. Translation gives CASSQGAADTQYF.

This chain links TRBV6-6 with TRBJ1-2; 10 nucleotides agree with TRBD1. This CDR3 contains 16 residues. With V trimmed by 5 bases and J by 4 bases, 10 bases remained unmatched. Germline CDR1 and CDR2: MNHNY and SVGAGI (reference sequence). The CDR3 loop reads CASSVGTGASFYGYTF. The CDR3 nucleotides read TGTGCCAGCAGTGTCGGGACAGGGGCTTCCTTCTATGGCTACACCTTC.

This clone was observed a few times. J is TRBJ1-5 and V is TRBV10-3, with D uncertain. Germline V CDR1 and CDR2: ENHRY, SYGVKD. Between the trimmed V and J ends, which lost 0 bases and 6 bases, there was a span of 12 bases. The CDR3 runs to 15 residues. The CDR3 bases are TGTGCCATCAGTGAGTCGCTAGGCCCCGGTCAGCCCCAGCATTTT. Translating it yields CAISESLGPGQPQHF.

This clone was detected a few times. V gene TRBV19 combines with J gene TRBJ1-2, with TRBD1 matching over 8 bases. This CDR3 region has 15 residues. With V trimmed by 3 bases and J by 8 bases, 11 bases remained unmatched. The germline V gene encodes CDR1 LNHDA and CDR2 SQIVND (reference sequence). CDR3: CASSILTGGSQGYTF. CDR3 nucleotides: TGTGCCAGTAGTATCCTAACAGGGGGGTCACAGGGCTACACCTTC.

The genes are TRBV5-1 and TRBJ1-2; D not resolved. CDR1 and CDR2 from the germline V gene are SGHRS and YFSETQ. CDR3 length: 14 amino acids. Trimming stripped 5 bases from V and 3 bases from J, with 14 bases between. As DNA, the CDR3 is TGCGCCAGCAGGGCCGGGCTCGAGGACTATGGCTACACCTTC. Amino acid sequence: CASRAGLEDYGYTF.

This clone came up a few times. The V gene is TRBV14, the J gene TRBJ2-2; the match to TRBD2 covers 9 bases. The CDR3 totals 18 residues. The V and J ends lost 0 bases and 7 bases, in that order; junction bases with no gene match: 12. Looked up from germline, CDR1 is SGHDN and CDR2 is FVKESK. CDR3: CASSQDFGGGALIGELFF. The CDR3 DNA is TGTGCCAGCAGCCAAGATTTTGGCGGGGGGGCCTTAATCGGGGAGCTGTTTTTT.

The chain recombines TRBV19 with TRBJ2-5; TRBD1 matches 8 bases. The CDR3 spans 13 residues. Looked up from germline, CDR1 is LNHDA and CDR2 is SQIVND (reference sequence). Unmatched junction bases numbered 3, after V lost 5 bases and J lost 4 bases. The CDR3 reads CASSVDRGETQYF. CDR3 sequence (DNA): TGTGCCAGTAGTGTTGACAGGGGAGAGACCCAGTACTTC.

V usage is TRBV19 and J usage is TRBJ1-5, with D unclear. Germline V gives CDR1 LNHDA, CDR2 SQIVND (reference sequence). This CDR3 has 15 residues. V lost 1 base, J lost 0 bases, and 7 bases lay in between. Here the CDR3 reads CASSIAQASNQPQHF. CDR3 in DNA: TGTGCCAGTAGTATAGCCCAGGCTAGCAATCAGCCCCAGCATTTT.

The CDR3 bases are TGTGCCAGCAGTTTCGGCAGATTTTATGGCTACACCTTC. Encoded protein: CASSFGRFYGYTF. The chain employs TRBV27 and TRBJ1-2; D uncertain. Per the germline V gene, CDR1 is MNHEY and CDR2 is SMNVEV (reference sequence). Trimming took off 3 bases at V and 5 bases at J, with 10 bases between the two ends. The CDR3 is 13 residues long.

The chain combines TRBV5-1 with TRBJ1-5; D may be TRBD1 (6 bases). Per germline, CDR1 SGHRS and CDR2 YFSETQ. The V gene lost 0 bases and the J gene lost 1 base, with 11 bases spanning the gap. This CDR3 comprises 16 residues. The CDR3 DNA reads TGCGCCAGCAGCTTGGGGGGGGCAGGGAGCAATCAGCCCCAGCATTTT. Amino acids: CASSLGGAGSNQPQHF.

The rearrangement links TRBV14 to TRBJ1-6; 9 bases match TRBD1. From germline, CDR1 is SGHDN and CDR2 FVKESK. The CDR3 sequence is 17 residues long. Germline trimming cut 5 bases from V and 3 bases from J; bases unmatched to any gene: 8. CDR3 region: CASSKGLDRGYNSPLHF. Written as DNA, the CDR3 is TGTGCCAGCAGCAAAGGCCTGGACAGGGGCTATAATTCACCCCTCCACTTT.

The rearrangement uses TRBV5-6 and TRBJ1-2; D unresolved. There are 14 residues in the CDR3. Trimming took 4 bases from V and 8 from J, leaving 18 bases between them. CDR1 and CDR2 (germline): SGHDT, YYEEEE. This chain's CDR3 is CASSSGVGFGGYTF. In DNA form, the CDR3 reads TGTGCCAGCAGCAGTGGGGTTGGGTTCGGCGGCTACACCTTC. The full variable domain, with the rest looked up from reference TRBV5-6 and TRBJ1-2, is DAGVTQSPTHLIKTRGQQVTLRCSPKSGHDTVSWYQQALGQGPQFIFQYYEEEERQRGNFPDRFSGHQFPNYSSELNVNALLLGDSALYLCASSSGVGFGGYTFGSGTRLTVV.

About this clone itself: Sequence at one end of the junction differs from germline and may be a read error. This chain connects TRBV5-4 to TRBJ1-5; D is unclear. Germline CDR1 is SGHNT and CDR2 is YYREEE (reference sequence). The CDR3 loop spans 13 amino acids. In DNA form, the CDR3 reads TGTGCCAGCAGTTTGGGGTGGAACCAGCCCCAGCATTTT. Its protein is CASSLGWNQPQHF. The full variable domain, in which reference TRBV5-4 and TRBJ1-5 provide the parts outside the CDR3, is ETGVTQSPTHLIKTRGQQVTLRCSSQSGHNTVSWYQQALGQGPQFIFQYYREEENGRGNFPPRFSGLQFPNYSSELNVNALELDDSALYLCASSLGWNQPQHFGDGTRLSIL.

This chain connects TRBV9 to TRBJ2-5; the D gene is possibly TRBD1 (5 bases). Deletions cut 0 bases from V and 0 bases from J, with 6 bases between. This CDR3 region has 14 residues. Germline V gives CDR1 SGDLS, CDR2 YYNGEE. In DNA form, the CDR3 reads TGTGCCAGCAGCGTAGGGGGCGACCAAGAGACCCAGTACTTC. Amino acid sequence: CASSVGGDQETQYF.